One TCR beta chain is described in this entry. This entry belongs to a study of blood T cell repertoires in COVID-19. TCRdb's copy holds only in-frame clones and misses some; the assay was immunoSEQ multiplex PCR. The table includes about 62,000 clones, around 85% detected once. V lost 0 bases and J lost 7; bases outside the gene matches: 9. There are 17 residues in the CDR3. Per the germline V gene, CDR1 is SGDLS and CDR2 is YYNGEE. The V and J genes are TRBV9 and TRBJ2-5, with 13 bases aligning to TRBD2. Input material: peripheral blood. This sequence was found in a woman older than 75 with active or convalescent COVID-19. CDR3 bases: TGTGCCAGCAGCGTAGGAACTAGCGGGGGGGCCGGTGGGACCCAGTACTTC. It is translated as CASSVGTSGGAGGTQYF.